This T cell receptor beta chain was captured in a study of blood T cells in healthy people across ages. Study overall: Using template switching, researchers captured about one barcoded beta molecule for each two T cells.

Germline loops: CDR1 DFQATT, CDR2 SNEGSKA (reference sequence). This CDR3 spans 16 amino acids. V lost 6 bases and J lost 8; bases outside the gene matches: 12. The study recruited healthy Caucasian donors from Russia who were aged about 6 to 100. Combining a sample-barcoded 5' primer with a J-beta primer mix, a second PCR ran for roughly 7 to 12 cycles. The template-switch adaptor, which had 12 random nucleotides, put a tag on each cDNA molecule. Every sample gave at least 3 million paired-end reads containing CDR3. TCRdb re-analysed the 5' RACE reads in MiXCR, keeping a single row per CDR3 protein. The sample carries 750,000 to 950,000 distinct CDR3 sequences, 53% recorded once.

The material sequenced was blood. The sequence was collected from a man at least 80 years old in good health. This sequence joins TRBV20-1 and TRBJ2-1, with 14 bases aligning to TRBD2. CDR3 protein: CSAAQMTSGRAYEQFF. The CDR3 DNA follows: TGCAGTGCAGCCCAGATGACTAGCGGGAGGGCTTATGAGCAGTTCTTC.